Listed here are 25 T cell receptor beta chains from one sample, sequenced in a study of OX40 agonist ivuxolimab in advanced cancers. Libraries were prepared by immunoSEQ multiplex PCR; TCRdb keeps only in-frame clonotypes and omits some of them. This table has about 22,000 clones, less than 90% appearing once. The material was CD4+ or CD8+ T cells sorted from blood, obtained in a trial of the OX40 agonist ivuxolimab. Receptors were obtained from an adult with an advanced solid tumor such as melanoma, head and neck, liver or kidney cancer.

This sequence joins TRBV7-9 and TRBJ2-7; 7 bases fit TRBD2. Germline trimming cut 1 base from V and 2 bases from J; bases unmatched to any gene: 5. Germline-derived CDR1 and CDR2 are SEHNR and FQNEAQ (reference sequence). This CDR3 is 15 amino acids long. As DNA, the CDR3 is TGTGCCAGCAGCTTAGGCTCTAGCGGAACCTACGAGCAGTACTTC. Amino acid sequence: CASSLGSSGTYEQYF.

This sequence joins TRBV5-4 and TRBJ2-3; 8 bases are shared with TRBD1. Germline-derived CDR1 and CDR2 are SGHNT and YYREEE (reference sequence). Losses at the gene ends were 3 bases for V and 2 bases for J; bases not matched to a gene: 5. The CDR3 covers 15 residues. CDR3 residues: CASSSGTGDTDTQYF. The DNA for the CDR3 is TGTGCCAGCAGCTCCGGGACAGGAGACACAGATACGCAGTATTTT.

The CDR3 DNA reads TGTGCCAGCAGTTGGGATACTGGACTAGCGGCCTACGAGCAGTACTTC. It encodes CASSWDTGLAAYEQYF. This rearrangement joins TRBV28 to TRBJ2-7; TRBD2 agrees at 10 bases. CDR3 length equals 16 residues. Germline CDR1 is MDHEN and CDR2 is SYDVKM. The ends lost 4 bases at V and 2 bases at J; junction bases unmatched: 8.

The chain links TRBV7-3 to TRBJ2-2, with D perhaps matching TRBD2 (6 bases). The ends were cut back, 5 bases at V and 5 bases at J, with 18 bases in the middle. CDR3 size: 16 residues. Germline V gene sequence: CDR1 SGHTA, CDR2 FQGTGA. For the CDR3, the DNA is TGTGCCAGCAGCCCGACTAGTGTCAGGGCTACCGGGGAGCTGTTTTTT. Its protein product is CASSPTSVRATGELFF.

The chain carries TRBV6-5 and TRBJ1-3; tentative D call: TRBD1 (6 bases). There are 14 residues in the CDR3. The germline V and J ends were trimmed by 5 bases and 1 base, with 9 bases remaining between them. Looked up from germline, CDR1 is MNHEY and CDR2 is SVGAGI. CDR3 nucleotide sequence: TGTGCCAGCAGTAGAACAGGGTCTGGAAACACCATATATTTT. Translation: CASSRTGSGNTIYF.

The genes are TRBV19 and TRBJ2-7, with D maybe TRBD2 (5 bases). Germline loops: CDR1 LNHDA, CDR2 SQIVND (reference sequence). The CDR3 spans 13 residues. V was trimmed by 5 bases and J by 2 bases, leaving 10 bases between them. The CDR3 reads CASSPGLTYEQYF. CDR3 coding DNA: TGTGCCAGTAGTCCAGGACTGACCTACGAGCAGTACTTC.

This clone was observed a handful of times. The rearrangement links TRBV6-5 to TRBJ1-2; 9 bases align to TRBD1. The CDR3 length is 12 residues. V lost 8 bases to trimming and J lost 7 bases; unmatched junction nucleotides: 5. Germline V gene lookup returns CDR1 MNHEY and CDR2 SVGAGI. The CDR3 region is CASGTGGFGYTF. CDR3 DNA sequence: TGTGCCAGCGGAACAGGGGGCTTTGGCTACACCTTC.

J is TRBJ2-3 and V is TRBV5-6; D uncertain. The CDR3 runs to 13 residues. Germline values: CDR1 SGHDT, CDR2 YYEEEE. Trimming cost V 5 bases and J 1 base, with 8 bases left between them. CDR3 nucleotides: TGTGCCAGCAGACCCTGGGGCACAGATACGCAGTATTTT. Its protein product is CASRPWGTDTQYF.

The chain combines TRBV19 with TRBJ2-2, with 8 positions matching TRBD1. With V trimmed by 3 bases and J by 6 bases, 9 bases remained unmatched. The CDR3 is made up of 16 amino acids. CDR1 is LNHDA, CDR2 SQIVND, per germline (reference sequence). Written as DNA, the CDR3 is TGTGCCAGTAGTATTCAGGGACAGGAGGATCCCGGGGAGCTGTTTTTT. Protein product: CASSIQGQEDPGELFF.

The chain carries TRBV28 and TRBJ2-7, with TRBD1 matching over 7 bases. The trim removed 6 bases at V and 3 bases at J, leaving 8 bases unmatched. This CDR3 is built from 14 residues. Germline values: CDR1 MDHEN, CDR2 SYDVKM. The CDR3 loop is CASRGDSLNYEQYF. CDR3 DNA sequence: TGTGCCAGCAGAGGGGACAGCTTAAACTACGAGCAGTACTTC.

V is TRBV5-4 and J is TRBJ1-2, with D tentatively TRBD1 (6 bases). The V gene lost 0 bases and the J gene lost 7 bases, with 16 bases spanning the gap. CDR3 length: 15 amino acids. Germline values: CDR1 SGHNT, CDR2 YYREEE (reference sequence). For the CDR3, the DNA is TGTGCCAGCAGCTTGGGTTTGGGGGCCTCTCCTGGCTACACCTTC. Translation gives CASSLGLGASPGYTF.

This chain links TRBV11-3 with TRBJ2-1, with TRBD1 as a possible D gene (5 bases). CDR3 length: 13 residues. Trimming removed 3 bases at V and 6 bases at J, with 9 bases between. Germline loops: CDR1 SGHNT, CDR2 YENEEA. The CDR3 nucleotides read TGTGCCAGCAGCTTGACGACAGCCAATGAGCAGTTCTTC. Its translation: CASSLTTANEQFF. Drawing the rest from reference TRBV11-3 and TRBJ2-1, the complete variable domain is EAGVVQSPRYKIIEKKQPVAFWCNPISGHNTLYWYLQNLGQGPELLIRYENEEAVDDSQLPKDRFSAERLKGVDSTLKIQPAELGDSAVYLCASSLTTANEQFFGPGTRLTVL.

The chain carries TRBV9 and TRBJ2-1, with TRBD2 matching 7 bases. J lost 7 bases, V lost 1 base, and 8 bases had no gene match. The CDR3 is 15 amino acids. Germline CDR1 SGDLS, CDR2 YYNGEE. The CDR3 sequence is CASSVSSGLGNEQFF. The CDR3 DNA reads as TGTGCCAGCAGCGTATCGAGCGGACTAGGGAATGAGCAGTTCTTC.

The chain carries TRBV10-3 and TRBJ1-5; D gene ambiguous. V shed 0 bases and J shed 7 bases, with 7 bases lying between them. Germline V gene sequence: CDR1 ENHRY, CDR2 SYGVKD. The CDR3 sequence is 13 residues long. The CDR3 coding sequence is TGTGCCATCAGTGAGTCGATAGGACAGCCCCAGCATTTT. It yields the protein CAISESIGQPQHF.

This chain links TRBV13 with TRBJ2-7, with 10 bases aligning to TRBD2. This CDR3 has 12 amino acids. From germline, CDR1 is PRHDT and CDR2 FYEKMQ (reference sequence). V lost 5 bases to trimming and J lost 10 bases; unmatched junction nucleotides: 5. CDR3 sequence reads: CASSPSGGEQYF. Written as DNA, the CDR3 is TGTGCCAGCAGCCCGAGCGGGGGGGAACAGTACTTC.

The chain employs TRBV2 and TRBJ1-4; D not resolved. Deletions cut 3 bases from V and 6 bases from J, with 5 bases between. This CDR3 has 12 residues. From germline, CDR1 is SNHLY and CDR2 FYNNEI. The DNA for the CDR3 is TGTGCCAGCAGTGAGTGGGATGAAAAACTGTTTTTT. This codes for CASSEWDEKLFF.

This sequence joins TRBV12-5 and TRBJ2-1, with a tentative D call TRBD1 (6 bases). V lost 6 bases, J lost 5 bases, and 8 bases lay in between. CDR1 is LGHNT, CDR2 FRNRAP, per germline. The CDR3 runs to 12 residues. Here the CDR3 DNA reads TGTGCTAGTGGGCAGGGGAACAATGAGCAGTTCTTC. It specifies CASGQGNNEQFF.

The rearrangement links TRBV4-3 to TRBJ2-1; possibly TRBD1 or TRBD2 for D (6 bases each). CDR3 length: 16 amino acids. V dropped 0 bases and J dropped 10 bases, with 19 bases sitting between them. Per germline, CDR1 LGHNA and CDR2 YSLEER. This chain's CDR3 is CASSQDWGAGGDEQFF. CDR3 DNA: TGCGCCAGCAGCCAAGACTGGGGGGCTGGCGGTGACGAGCAGTTCTTC.

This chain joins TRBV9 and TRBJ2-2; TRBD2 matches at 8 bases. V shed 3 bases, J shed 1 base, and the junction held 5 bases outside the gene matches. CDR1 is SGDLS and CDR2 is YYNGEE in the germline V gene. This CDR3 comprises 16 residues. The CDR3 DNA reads TGTGCCAGCAGCGAGCCGACTAGCGAGAACACCGGGGAGCTGTTTTTT. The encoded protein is CASSEPTSENTGELFF.

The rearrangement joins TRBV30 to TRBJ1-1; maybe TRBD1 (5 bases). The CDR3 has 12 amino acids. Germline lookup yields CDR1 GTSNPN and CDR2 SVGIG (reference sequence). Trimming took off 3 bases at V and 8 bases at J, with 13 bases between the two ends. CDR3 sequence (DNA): TGTGCCTGGAGGTGGGGGGAATTAGAAGCTTTCTTT. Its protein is CAWRWGELEAFF.

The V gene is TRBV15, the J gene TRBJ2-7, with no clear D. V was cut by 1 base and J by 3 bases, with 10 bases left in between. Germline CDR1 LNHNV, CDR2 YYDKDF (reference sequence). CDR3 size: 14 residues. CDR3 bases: TGTGCCACCAGCAGAGGGAGTCCGGGCTACGAGCAGTACTTC. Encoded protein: CATSRGSPGYEQYF.

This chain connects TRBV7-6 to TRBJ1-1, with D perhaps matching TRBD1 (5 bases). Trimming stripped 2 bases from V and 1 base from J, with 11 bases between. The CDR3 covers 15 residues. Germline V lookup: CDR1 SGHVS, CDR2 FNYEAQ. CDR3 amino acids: CASSLKLGGNTEAFF. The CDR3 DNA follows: TGTGCCAGCAGCTTAAAGTTGGGGGGGAACACTGAAGCTTTCTTT. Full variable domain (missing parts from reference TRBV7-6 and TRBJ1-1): GAGVSQSPRYKVTKRGQDVALRCDPISGHVSLYWYRQALGQGPEFLTYFNYEAQQDKSGLPNDRFSAERPEGSISTLTIQRTEQRDSAMYRCASSLKLGGNTEAFFGQGTRLTVV.

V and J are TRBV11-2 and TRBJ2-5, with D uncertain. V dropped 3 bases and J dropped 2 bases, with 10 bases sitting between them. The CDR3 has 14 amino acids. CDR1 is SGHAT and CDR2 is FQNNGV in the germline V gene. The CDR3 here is CASSLLGHQETQYF. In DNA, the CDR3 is TGTGCCAGCAGCTTGCTAGGGCATCAAGAGACCCAGTACTTC. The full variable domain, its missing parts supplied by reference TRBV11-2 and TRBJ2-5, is EAGVAQSPRYKIIEKRQSVAFWCNPISGHATLYWYQQILGQGPKLLIQFQNNGVVDDSQLPKDRFSAERLKGVDSTLKIQPAKLEDSAVYLCASSLLGHQETQYFGPGTRLLVL.

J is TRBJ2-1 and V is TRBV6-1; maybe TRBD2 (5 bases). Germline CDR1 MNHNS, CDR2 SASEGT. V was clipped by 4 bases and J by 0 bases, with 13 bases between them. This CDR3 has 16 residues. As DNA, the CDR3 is TGTGCCAGCAGTGTCTCTAGCCGAACCTCCTACAATGAGCAGTTCTTC. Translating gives CASSVSSRTSYNEQFF.

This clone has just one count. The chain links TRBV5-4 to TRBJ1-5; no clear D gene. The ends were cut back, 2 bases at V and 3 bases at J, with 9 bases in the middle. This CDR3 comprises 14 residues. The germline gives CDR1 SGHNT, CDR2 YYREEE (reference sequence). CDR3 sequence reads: CASSLGPINQPQHF. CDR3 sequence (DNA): TGTGCCAGCAGCTTAGGACCGATCAATCAGCCCCAGCATTTT. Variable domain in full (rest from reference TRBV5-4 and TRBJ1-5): ETGVTQSPTHLIKTRGQQVTLRCSSQSGHNTVSWYQQALGQGPQFIFQYYREEENGRGNFPPRFSGLQFPNYSSELNVNALELDDSALYLCASSLGPINQPQHFGDGTRLSIL.